This is a list of T cell receptor beta chains from one sample in a study of blood T cell repertoires in COVID-19. TCRdb's table, derived via immunoSEQ multiplex PCR, lists solely in-frame clones and lacks some. The table has about 390,000 clones, around 87% seen once; the top ten hold 2.3%. The sequenced material came from peripheral blood. These receptors all come from a woman aged 55-69 years with COVID-19, enrolled during active disease. Each CDR3 is given with its conserved first and last residue. D genes are given only for firm matches. Rows may omit the clone size; those that give it use once, few, many or a size class.

size: NA
J: TRBJ1-4
V: TRBV11-2
D: TRBD1
CDR3: CASSSGQATNEKLFF
DNA: TGTGCCAGCAGCTCGGGACAGGCAACTAATGAAAAACTGTTTTTT

size: NA
J: TRBJ1-1
V: TRBV5-1
D: TRBD1
CDR3: CASSSGQSRNTEAFF
DNA: TGCGCCAGCAGCTCGGGACAGAGCAGGAACACTGAAGCTTTCTTT

size: once
J: TRBJ2-2
V: TRBV6-5
D: TRBD1
CDR3: CASSYGTGAGELFF
DNA: TGTGCCAGCAGTTACGGGACAGGGGCCGGGGAGCTGTTTTTT

size: NA
J: TRBJ2-3
V: TRBV7-2
D: TRBD2
CDR3: CASSLVASGVSTDTQYF
DNA: TGTGCCAGCAGCTTAGTGGCTAGCGGGGTGAGCACAGATACGCAGTATTTT

size: NA
J: TRBJ2-5
V: TRBV5-1
D: TRBD1
CDR3: CASNTGQGGTQYF
DNA: TGCGCCAGCAACACGGGACAGGGTGGGACCCAGTACTTC

size: NA
J: TRBJ2-5
V: TRBV5-1
D: TRBD1
CDR3: CASSFIGTGETQYF
DNA: TGCGCCAGCAGCTTCATTGGGACAGGGGAGACCCAGTACTTC

size: NA
J: TRBJ2-1
V: TRBV6-5
D: NA
CDR3: CASSHARDYNEQFF
DNA: TGTGCCAGCAGCCACGCTCGCGATTACAATGAGCAGTTCTTC

size: once
J: TRBJ2-6
V: TRBV21-1
D: NA
CDR3: CASSQDGQEAGRSGANVLTF
DNA: TGTGCCAGCAGCCAGGACGGACAGGAAGCCGGAAGGTCTGGGGCCAACGTCCTGACTTTC

size: NA
J: TRBJ1-1
V: TRBV9
D: TRBD1
CDR3: CASSVYGGDRGTEAFF
DNA: TGTGCCAGCAGCGTGTATGGTGGAGACAGGGGCACTGAAGCTTTCTTT

size: NA
J: TRBJ1-1
V: TRBV6-1
D: TRBD1
CDR3: CASSEGRGITEAFF
DNA: TGTGCCAGCAGTGAGGGCAGGGGGATCACTGAAGCTTTCTTT

size: few
J: TRBJ1-6
V: TRBV7-2
D: NA
CDR3: CASSGDSSPLHF
DNA: TGTGCCAGCAGCGGCGACAGTTCACCCCTCCACTTT

size: once
J: TRBJ2-2
V: TRBV6-6
D: TRBD1
CDR3: CASTRQGDAGELFF
DNA: TGTGCCAGCACCCGGCAGGGGGACGCCGGGGAGCTGTTTTTT

size: NA
J: TRBJ2-3
V: TRBV11-3
D: TRBD1
CDR3: CASSPQGEGTDTQYF
DNA: TGTGCCAGCAGCCCACAGGGGGAGGGCACAGATACGCAGTATTTT

size: few
J: TRBJ1-1
V: TRBV19
D: NA
CDR3: CASLDSPNTEAFF
DNA: TGTGCCAGTCTCGACAGTCCGAACACTGAAGCTTTCTTT

size: NA
J: TRBJ1-1
V: TRBV10-3
D: NA
CDR3: CAISGINTEAFF
DNA: TGTGCCATCAGTGGTATTAACACTGAAGCTTTCTTT

size: NA
J: TRBJ1-2
V: TRBV28
D: TRBD1
CDR3: CASSLGQGTYGYTF
DNA: TGTGCCAGCAGCTTGGGACAGGGGACCTATGGCTACACCTTC

size: once
J: TRBJ2-7
V: TRBV5-8
D: TRBD1
CDR3: CASSLVFGTGGDEQYF
DNA: TGTGCCAGCAGCTTGGTATTTGGGACAGGGGGCGATGAGCAGTACTTC

size: NA
J: TRBJ2-5
V: TRBV2
D: TRBD2
CDR3: CASVLAGVGETQYF
DNA: TGTGCCAGCGTGTTAGCGGGGGTAGGCGAGACCCAGTACTTC

size: NA
J: TRBJ2-7
V: TRBV6-5
D: NA
CDR3: CASSSSGTIVGYEQYF
DNA: TGTGCCAGCAGTTCTTCCGGGACAATTGTGGGCTACGAGCAGTACTTC

size: NA
J: TRBJ2-7
V: TRBV28
D: NA
CDR3: CASSNYLYEQYF
DNA: TGTGCCAGCAGTAACTACCTCTACGAGCAGTACTTC

size: NA
J: TRBJ1-1
V: TRBV7-9
D: TRBD1
CDR3: CASSLVSAQGAEAFF
DNA: TGTGCCAGCAGCTTAGTATCGGCCCAGGGGGCCGAAGCTTTCTTT

size: NA
J: TRBJ1-2
V: TRBV7-9
D: NA
CDR3: CASSLLSGITMGYTF
DNA: TGTGCCAGCAGCTTACTTTCCGGGATAACTATGGGCTACACCTTC

size: NA
J: TRBJ2-3
V: TRBV7-3
D: NA
CDR3: CASSLKAGPDTQYF
DNA: TGTGCCAGCAGCTTAAAGGCAGGGCCAGATACGCAGTATTTT

size: NA
J: TRBJ1-6
V: TRBV5-1
D: NA
CDR3: CASSLENPSSYNSPLHF
DNA: TGCGCCAGCAGCTTAGAGAATCCGAGCTCCTATAATTCACCCCTCCACTTT

size: few
J: TRBJ1-5
V: TRBV7-8
D: NA
CDR3: CASSLAGERQPQHF
DNA: TGTGCCAGCAGCTTAGCCGGGGAGCGACAGCCCCAGCATTTT

size: NA
J: TRBJ1-1
V: TRBV27
D: NA
CDR3: CASSPIGHSRPMNTEAFF
DNA: TGTGCCAGCAGTCCTATCGGACACTCCAGGCCAATGAACACTGAAGCTTTCTTT

size: NA
J: TRBJ1-5
V: TRBV19
D: NA
CDR3: CASDRTAGRGNQPQHF
DNA: TGTGCCAGCGATAGGACGGCTGGGAGGGGCAATCAGCCCCAGCATTTT

size: NA
J: TRBJ2-1
V: TRBV7-8
D: TRBD1
CDR3: CASSLGGQGASYNEQFF
DNA: TGTGCCAGCAGCTTAGGGGGACAGGGGGCTTCCTACAATGAGCAGTTCTTC